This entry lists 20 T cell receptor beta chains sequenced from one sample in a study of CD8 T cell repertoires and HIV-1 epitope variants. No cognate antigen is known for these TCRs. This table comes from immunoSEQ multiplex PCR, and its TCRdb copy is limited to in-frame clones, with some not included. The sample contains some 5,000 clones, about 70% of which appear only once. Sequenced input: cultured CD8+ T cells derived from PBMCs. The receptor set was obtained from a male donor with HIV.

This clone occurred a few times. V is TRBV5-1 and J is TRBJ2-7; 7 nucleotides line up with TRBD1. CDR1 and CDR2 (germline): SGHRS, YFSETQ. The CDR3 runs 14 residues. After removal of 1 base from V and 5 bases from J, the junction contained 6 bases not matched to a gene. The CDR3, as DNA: TGCGCCAGCAGCTTGTACCAGGGGGACCACGAGCAGTACTTC. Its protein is CASSLYQGDHEQYF.

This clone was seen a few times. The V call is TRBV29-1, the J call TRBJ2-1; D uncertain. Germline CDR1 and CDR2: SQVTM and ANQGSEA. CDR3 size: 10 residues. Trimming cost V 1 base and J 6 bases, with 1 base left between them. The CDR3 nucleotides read TGCAGCGTTGAAGGCAATGAGCAGTTCTTC. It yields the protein CSVEGNEQFF.

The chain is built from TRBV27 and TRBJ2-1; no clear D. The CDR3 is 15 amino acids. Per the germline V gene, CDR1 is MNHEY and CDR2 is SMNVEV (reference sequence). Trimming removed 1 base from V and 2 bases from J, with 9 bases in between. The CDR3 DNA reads TGTGCCAGCAGTTTATATAGTACCCCCTACAATGAGCAGTTCTTC. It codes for CASSLYSTPYNEQFF.

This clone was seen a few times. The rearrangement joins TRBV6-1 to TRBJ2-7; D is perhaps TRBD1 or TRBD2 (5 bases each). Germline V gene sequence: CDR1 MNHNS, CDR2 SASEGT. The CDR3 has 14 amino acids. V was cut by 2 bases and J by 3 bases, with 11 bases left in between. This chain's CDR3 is CASSELGDLYEQYF. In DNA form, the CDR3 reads TGTGCCAGCAGTGAACTTGGGGACCTCTACGAGCAGTACTTC.

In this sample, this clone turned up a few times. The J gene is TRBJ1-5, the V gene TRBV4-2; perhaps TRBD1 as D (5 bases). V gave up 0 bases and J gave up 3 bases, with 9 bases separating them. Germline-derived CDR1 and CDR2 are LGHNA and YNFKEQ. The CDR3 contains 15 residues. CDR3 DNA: TGTGCCAGCAGCCAAGAAGGGGAAACCAATCAGCCCCAGCATTTT. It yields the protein CASSQEGETNQPQHF.

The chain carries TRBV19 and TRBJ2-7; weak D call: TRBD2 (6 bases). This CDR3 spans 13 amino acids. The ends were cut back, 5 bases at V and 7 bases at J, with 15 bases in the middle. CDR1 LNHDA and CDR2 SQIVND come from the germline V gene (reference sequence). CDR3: CASSGGAGGEQYF. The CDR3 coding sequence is TGTGCCAGTAGTGGAGGGGCCGGAGGGGAGCAGTACTTC.

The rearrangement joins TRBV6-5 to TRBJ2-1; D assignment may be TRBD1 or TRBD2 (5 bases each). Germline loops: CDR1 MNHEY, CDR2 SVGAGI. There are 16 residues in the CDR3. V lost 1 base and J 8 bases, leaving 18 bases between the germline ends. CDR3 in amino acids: CASSYYGPPQGDEQFF. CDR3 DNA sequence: TGTGCCAGCAGTTACTACGGGCCCCCTCAGGGAGATGAGCAGTTCTTC.

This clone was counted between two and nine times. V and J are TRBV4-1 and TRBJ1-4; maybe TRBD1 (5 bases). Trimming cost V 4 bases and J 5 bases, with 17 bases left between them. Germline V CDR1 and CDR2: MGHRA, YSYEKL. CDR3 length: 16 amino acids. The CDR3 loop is CASSLPRDGENEKLFF. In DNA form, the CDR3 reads TGCGCCAGCAGCCTCCCCAGGGACGGCGAGAATGAAAAACTGTTTTTT.

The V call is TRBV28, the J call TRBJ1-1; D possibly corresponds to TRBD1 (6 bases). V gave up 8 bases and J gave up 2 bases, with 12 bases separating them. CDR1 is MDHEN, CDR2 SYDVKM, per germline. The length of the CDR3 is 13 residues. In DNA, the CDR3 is TGTGCCAGCGTACAGGGACCTAACACTGAAGCTTTCTTT. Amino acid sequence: CASVQGPNTEAFF.

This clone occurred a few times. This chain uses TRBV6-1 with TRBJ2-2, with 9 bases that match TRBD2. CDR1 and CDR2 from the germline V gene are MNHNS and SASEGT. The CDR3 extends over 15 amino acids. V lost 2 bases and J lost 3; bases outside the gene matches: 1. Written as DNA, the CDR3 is TGTGCCAGCAGTGAAAGGACTAGCGACACCGGGGAGCTGTTTTTT. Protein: CASSERTSDTGELFF.

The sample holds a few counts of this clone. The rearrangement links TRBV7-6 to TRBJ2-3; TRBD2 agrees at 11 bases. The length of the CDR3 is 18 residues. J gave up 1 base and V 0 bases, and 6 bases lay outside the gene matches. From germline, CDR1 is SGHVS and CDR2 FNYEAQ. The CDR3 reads CASSLAKLAGEGTDTQYF. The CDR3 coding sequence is TGTGCCAGCAGCTTAGCGAAACTAGCGGGGGAGGGCACAGATACGCAGTATTTT.

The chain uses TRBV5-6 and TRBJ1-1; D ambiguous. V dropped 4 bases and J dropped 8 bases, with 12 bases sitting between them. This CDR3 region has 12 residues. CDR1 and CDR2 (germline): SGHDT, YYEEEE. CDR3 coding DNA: TGTGCCAGCAGCCCCGGGAGAATGGAAGCTTTCTTT. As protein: CASSPGRMEAFF.

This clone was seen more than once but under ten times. CDR3 region: CASSRDRDSGEQYF. The CDR3 bases are TGTGCCAGCAGTCGAGACAGGGATTCGGGCGAGCAGTACTTC. The chain recombines TRBV6-1 with TRBJ2-7; 7 nucleotides line up with TRBD1. V lost 5 bases, J lost 6 bases, and 10 bases stayed unmatched. This CDR3 has 14 amino acids. Germline CDR1 and CDR2: MNHNS and SASEGT.

The CDR3 DNA reads as TGTGCCAGCAGCTTGGTCGGGGCCGAAGAAAAACTGTTTTTT. It yields the protein CASSLVGAEEKLFF. V usage is TRBV7-9 and J usage is TRBJ1-4; D is perhaps TRBD1 (5 bases). Per the germline V gene, CDR1 is SEHNR and CDR2 is FQNEAQ (reference sequence). V shed 3 bases and J shed 8 bases, with 13 bases lying between them. This CDR3 is 14 amino acids long.

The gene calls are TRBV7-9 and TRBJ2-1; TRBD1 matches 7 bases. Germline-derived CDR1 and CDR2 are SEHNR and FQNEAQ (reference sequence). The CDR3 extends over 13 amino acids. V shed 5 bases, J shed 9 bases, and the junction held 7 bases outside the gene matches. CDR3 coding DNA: TGTGCCAGCAGCCTTGGACAGGCTCCTGAGCAGTTCTTC. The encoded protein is CASSLGQAPEQFF.

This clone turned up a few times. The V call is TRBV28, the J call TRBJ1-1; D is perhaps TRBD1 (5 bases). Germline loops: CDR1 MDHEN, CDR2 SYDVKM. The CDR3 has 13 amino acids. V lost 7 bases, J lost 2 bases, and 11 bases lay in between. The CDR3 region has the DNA TGTGCCAGCAATCGGGACCTCAACACTGAAGCTTTCTTT. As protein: CASNRDLNTEAFF.

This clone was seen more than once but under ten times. The CDR3 bases are TGTGCCAGCAGTTTATCCCCAATGAACACTGAAGCTTTCTTT. Residues: CASSLSPMNTEAFF. This sequence joins TRBV28 and TRBJ1-1; D unclear. Germline values: CDR1 MDHEN, CDR2 SYDVKM. The CDR3 loop spans 14 amino acids. Trimming pared 1 base from V and 0 bases from J, leaving 6 bases between.

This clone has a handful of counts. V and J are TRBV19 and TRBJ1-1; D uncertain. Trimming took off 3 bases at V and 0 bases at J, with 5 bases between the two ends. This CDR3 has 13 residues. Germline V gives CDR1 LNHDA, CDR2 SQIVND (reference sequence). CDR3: CASSIGVNTEAFF. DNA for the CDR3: TGTGCCAGTAGTATTGGAGTGAACACTGAAGCTTTCTTT.

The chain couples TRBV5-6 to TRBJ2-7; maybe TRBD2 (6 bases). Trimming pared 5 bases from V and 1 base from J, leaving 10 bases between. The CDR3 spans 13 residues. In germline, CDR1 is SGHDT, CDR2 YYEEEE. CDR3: CASSRGSSYEQYF. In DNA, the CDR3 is TGTGCCAGCAGTCGGGGGTCGTCCTACGAGCAGTACTTC.

This CDR3 is CAISQGVPLEQYF. CDR3 sequence (DNA): TGTGCCATCAGCCAGGGGGTCCCTCTCGAGCAGTACTTC. The chain links TRBV10-3 to TRBJ2-7, with 7 bases that match TRBD1. Unmatched junction bases numbered 8, after V lost 6 bases and J lost 6 bases. CDR3 length: 13 amino acids. Germline lookup yields CDR1 ENHRY and CDR2 SYGVKD.